This T cell receptor (beta chain) was found in a study of cytomegalovirus exposure and HLA in healthy donors. Study as a whole: As released early, the data held about 85 million unique TCRs from HLA-typed donors. General study findings and limits: Investigators reported approximately 150 TCR beta chains as tied to cytomegalovirus. Immune exposure data for these donors was limited to CMV serostatus. Specificity for CMV antigens was confirmed in vitro for a few of the CMV-associated chains.

CDR3 length equals 15 residues. Trimming removed 0 bases from V and 6 bases from J, with 13 bases in between. Germline values: CDR1 MGHRA, CDR2 YSYEKL. Vbeta (60) and Jbeta (13) primers were used in the PCR. Assay used: immunoSEQ multiplex PCR; TCRdb lists only in-frame clones, some missing. The repertoire holds fewer than 150,000 clones, with 15% to 19% as singletons. As concerns this clone: The antigen remains unidentified.

The TCR originated in a woman younger than 35 in good health and CMV-seronegative. Sequenced sample: PBMCs. This chain links TRBV4-1 with TRBJ2-3; possibly TRBD2 for D (6 bases). The CDR3 spells CASSQERLGPDTQYF. CDR3 coding DNA: TGCGCCAGCAGCCAAGAGAGACTAGGCCCGGATACGCAGTATTTT.